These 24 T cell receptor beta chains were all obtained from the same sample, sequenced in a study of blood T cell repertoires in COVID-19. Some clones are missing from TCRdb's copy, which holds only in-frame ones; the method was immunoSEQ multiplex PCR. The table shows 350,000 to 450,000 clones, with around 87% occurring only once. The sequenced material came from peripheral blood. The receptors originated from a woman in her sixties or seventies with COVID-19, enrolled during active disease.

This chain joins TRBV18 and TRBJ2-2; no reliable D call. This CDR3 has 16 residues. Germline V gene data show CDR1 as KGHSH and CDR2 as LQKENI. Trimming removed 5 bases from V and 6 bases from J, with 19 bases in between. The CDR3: CASSVDIPNKSGELFF. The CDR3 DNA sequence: TGTGCCAGCTCAGTTGACATTCCGAATAAATCCGGGGAGCTGTTTTTT.

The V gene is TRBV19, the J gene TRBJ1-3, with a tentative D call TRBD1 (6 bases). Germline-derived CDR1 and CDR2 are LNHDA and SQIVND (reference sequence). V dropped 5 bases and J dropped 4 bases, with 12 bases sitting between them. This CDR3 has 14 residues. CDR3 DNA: TGTGCCAGTAGTCTCCAGGGGCCCGGAAACACCATATATTTT. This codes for CASSLQGPGNTIYF.

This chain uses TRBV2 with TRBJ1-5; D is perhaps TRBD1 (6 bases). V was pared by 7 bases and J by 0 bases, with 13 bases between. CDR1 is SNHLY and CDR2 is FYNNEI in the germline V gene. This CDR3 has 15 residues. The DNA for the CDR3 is TGTGCCAGCACCCCACAGGGCCTTAGCAATCAGCCCCAGCATTTT. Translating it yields CASTPQGLSNQPQHF.

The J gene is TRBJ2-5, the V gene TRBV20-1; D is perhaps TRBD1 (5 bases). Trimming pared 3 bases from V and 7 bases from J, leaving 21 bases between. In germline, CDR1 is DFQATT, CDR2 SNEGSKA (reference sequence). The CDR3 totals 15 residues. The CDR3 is CSASSTTPSQGTQYF. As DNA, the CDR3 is TGCAGTGCTAGTTCCACTACGCCCTCCCAGGGGACCCAGTACTTC.

The CDR3 is CASSLSTGPGWEKLFF. CDR3 coding DNA: TGTGCCAGCAGCTTGTCGACAGGCCCGGGGTGGGAAAAACTGTTTTTT. The chain joins TRBV5-6 to TRBJ1-4, with D possibly being TRBD1 (6 bases). Germline V CDR1 and CDR2: SGHDT, YYEEEE. The V end lost 1 base, the J end lost 8 bases, and 18 bases lay between the germline ends. The CDR3 is made up of 16 amino acids.

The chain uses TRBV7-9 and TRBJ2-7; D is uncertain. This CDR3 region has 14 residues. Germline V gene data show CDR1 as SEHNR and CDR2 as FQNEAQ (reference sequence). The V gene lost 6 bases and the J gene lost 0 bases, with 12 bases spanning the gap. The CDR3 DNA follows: TGTGCCAGCAGGCCGTTCAAGAGCTCCTACGAGCAGTACTTC. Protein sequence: CASRPFKSSYEQYF.

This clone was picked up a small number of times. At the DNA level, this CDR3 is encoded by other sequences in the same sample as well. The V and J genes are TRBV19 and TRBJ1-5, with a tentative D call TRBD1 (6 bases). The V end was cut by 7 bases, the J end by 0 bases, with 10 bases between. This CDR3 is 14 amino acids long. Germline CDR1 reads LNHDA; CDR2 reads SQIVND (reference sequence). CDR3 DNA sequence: TGTGCCAGTAAGACAGGATATAGCAATCAGCCCCAGCATTTT. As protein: CASKTGYSNQPQHF.

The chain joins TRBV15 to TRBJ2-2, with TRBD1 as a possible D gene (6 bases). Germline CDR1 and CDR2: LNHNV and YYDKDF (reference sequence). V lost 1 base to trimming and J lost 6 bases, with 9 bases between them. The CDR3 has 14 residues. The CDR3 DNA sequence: TGTGCCACCAGCAGAGGGCAGGGGCCCGGGGAGCTGTTTTTT. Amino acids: CATSRGQGPGELFF. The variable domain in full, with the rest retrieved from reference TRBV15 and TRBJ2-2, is DAMVIQNPRYQVTQFGKPVTLSCSQTLNHNVMYWYQQKSSQAPKLLFHYYDKDFNNEADTPDNFQSRRPNTSFCFLDIRSPGLGDTAMYLCATSRGQGPGELFFGEGSRLTVL.

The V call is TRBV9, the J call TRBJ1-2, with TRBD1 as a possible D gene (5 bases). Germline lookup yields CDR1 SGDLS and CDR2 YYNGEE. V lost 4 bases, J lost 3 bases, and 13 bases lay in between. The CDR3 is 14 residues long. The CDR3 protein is CASSTSRVDYGYTF. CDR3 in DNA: TGTGCCAGCAGCACATCCAGGGTTGACTATGGCTACACCTTC.

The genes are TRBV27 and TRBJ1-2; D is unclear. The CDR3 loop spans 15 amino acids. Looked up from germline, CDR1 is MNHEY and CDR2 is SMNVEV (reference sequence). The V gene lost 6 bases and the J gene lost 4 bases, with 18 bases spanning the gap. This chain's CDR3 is CASRAPNQARYGYTF. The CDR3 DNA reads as TGTGCCAGCAGGGCCCCCAACCAGGCCCGCTATGGCTACACCTTC.

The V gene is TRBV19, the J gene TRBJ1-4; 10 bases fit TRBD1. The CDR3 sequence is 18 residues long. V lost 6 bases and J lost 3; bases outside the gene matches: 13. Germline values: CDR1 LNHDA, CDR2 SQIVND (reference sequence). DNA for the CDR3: TGTGCCAGTAGGAGATTTGGACAGGGGGATTCGGCTAATGAAAAACTGTTTTTT. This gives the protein CASRRFGQGDSANEKLFF.

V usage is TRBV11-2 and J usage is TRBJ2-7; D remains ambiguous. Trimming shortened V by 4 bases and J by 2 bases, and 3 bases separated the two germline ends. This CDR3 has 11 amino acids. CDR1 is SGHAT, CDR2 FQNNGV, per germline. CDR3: CASSSAYEQYF. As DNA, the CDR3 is TGTGCCAGCAGCTCCGCCTACGAGCAGTACTTC.

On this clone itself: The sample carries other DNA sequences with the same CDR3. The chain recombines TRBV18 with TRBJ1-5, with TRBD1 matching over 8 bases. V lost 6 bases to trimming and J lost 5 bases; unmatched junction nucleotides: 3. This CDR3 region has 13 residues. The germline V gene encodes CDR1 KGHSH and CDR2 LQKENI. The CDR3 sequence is CASSQGQDQPQHF. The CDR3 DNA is TGTGCCAGCTCCCAGGGACAGGATCAGCCCCAGCATTTT.

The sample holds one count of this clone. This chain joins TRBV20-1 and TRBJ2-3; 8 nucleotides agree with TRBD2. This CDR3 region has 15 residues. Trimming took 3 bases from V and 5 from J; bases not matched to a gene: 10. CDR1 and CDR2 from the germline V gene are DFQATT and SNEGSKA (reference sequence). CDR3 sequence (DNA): TGCAGTGCTAGTGTCCCGGAGCGGGGGAGAGATACGCAGTATTTT. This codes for CSASVPERGRDTQYF.

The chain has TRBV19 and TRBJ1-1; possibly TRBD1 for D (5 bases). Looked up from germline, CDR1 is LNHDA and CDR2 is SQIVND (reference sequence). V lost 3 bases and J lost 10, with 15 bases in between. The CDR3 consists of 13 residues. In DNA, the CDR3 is TGTGCCAGTAGTATCCAGGAATGGGGGGGAGCTTTCTTT. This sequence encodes CASSIQEWGGAFF.

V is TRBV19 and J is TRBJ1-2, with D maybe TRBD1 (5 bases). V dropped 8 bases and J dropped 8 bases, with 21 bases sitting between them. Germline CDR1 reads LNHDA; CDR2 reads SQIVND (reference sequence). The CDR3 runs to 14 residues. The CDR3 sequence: CASYTGTFPRGYTF. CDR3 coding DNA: TGTGCCAGTTATACCGGGACTTTCCCTAGAGGCTACACCTTC. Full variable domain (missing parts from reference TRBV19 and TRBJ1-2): DGGITQSPKYLFRKEGQNVTLSCEQNLNHDAMYWYRQDPGQGLRLIYYSQIVNDFQKGDIAEGYSVSREKKESFPLTVTSAQKNPTAFYLCASYTGTFPRGYTFGSGTRLTVV.

CDR3 nucleotide sequence: TGTGCCAGCAGTTATCTAGCGGGGGGGCCGAACACCGGGGAGCTGTTTTTT. It is translated as CASSYLAGGPNTGELFF. The V gene is TRBV6-2 or TRBV6-3, the J gene TRBJ2-2; 12 nucleotides line up with TRBD2. J gave up 0 bases and V 3 bases, and 2 bases lay outside the gene matches. Germline assignment: CDR1 MNHEY and CDR2 SVGEGT. The CDR3 length is 17 residues.

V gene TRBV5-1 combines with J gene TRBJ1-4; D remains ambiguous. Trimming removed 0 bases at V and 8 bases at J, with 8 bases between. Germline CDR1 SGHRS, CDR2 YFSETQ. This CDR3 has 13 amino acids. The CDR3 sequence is CASSLAGSEKLFF. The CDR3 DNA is TGCGCCAGCAGCTTGGCCGGGTCGGAAAAACTGTTTTTT.

CDR3 nucleotides: TGTGCCAGCTCACCAATAGAACGTCTAGCCAAAAACATTCAGTACTTC. Translating gives CASSPIERLAKNIQYF. This chain joins TRBV18 and TRBJ2-4; unclear D gene. Trimming took off 2 bases at V and 0 bases at J, with 11 bases between the two ends. CDR3 length: 16 amino acids. Germline-derived CDR1 and CDR2 are KGHSH and LQKENI.

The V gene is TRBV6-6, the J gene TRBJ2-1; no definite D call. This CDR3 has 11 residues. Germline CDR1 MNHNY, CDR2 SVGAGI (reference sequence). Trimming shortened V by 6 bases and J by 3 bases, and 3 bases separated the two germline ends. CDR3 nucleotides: TGTGCCAGCAGCTTCTACAATGAGCAGTTCTTC. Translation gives CASSFYNEQFF.

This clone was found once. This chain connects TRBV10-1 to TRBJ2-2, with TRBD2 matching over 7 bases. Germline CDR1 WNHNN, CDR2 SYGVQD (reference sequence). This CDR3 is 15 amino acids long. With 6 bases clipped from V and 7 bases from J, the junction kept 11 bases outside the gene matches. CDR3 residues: CASSLTRGLGGELFF. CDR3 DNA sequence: TGCGCCAGCAGCCTAACGCGGGGGTTGGGCGGGGAGCTGTTTTTT.

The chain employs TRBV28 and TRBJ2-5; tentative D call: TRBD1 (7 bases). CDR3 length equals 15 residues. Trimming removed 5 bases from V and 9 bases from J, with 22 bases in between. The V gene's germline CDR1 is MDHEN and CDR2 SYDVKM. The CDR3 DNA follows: TGTGCCAGCAGTGGGACAGTTCTCGGCGGCGGGGCCCAGTACTTC. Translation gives CASSGTVLGGGAQYF.

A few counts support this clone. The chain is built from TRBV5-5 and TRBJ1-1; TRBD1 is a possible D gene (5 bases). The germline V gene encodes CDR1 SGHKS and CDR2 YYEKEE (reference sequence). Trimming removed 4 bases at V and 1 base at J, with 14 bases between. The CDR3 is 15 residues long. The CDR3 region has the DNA TGTGCCAGCAGCGCAACCGGGACTTCGAACACTGAAGCTTTCTTT. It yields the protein CASSATGTSNTEAFF.

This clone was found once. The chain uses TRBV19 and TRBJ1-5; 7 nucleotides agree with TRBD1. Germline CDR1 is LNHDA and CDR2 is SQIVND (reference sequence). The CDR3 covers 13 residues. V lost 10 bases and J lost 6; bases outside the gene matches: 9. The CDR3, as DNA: TGTGCCACCGATACAGGGGTTAGTCAGCCCCAGCATTTT. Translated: CATDTGVSQPQHF. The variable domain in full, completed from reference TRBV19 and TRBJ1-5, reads DGGITQSPKYLFRKEGQNVTLSCEQNLNHDAMYWYRQDPGQGLRLIYYSQIVNDFQKGDIAEGYSVSREKKESFPLTVTSAQKNPTAFYLCATDTGVSQPQHFGDGTRLSIL.